These 24 T cell receptor beta chains were all obtained from the same sample, sequenced in a study of cytomegalovirus exposure and HLA in healthy donors. Vbeta (60) and Jbeta (13) primers were used in the PCR. The protocol was immunoSEQ multiplex PCR, while the TCRdb copy is restricted to in-frame clones and leaves out a portion. The sample gives approximately 95,000 clones, approximately 81% of which show up once; roughly 4.3% is in the top ten. Sequences were obtained from PBMCs. The receptors derive from a woman between 40 and 50 years old in good health and CMV-seropositive.

This sequence joins TRBV15 and TRBJ1-1, with D uncertain. Germline V gene lookup returns CDR1 LNHNV and CDR2 YYDKDF (reference sequence). This CDR3 has 15 residues. Trimming left V 0 bases short and J 0 bases short, with 8 bases between. CDR3 nucleotides: TGTGCCACCAGCAGAGATGACCGGGTGAACACTGAAGCTTTCTTT. This gives the protein CATSRDDRVNTEAFF. Combining the CDR3 with reference TRBV15 and TRBJ1-1 gives the whole variable domain DAMVIQNPRYQVTQFGKPVTLSCSQTLNHNVMYWYQQKSSQAPKLLFHYYDKDFNNEADTPDNFQSRRPNTSFCFLDIRSPGLGDTAMYLCATSRDDRVNTEAFFGQGTRLTVV.

This clone was detected only once. The genes are TRBV9 and TRBJ1-5, with D possibly TRBD1 on 5 matching bases. The CDR3 extends over 18 amino acids. Deletions cut 0 bases from V and 0 bases from J, with 16 bases between. Per germline, CDR1 SGDLS and CDR2 YYNGEE. The CDR3 region has the DNA TGTGCCAGCAGCGTAGCTTCTAGAAGGGGTCATAGCAATCAGCCCCAGCATTTT. Protein product: CASSVASRRGHSNQPQHF. The whole variable domain, filled in from reference TRBV9 and TRBJ1-5, reads DSGVTQTPKHLITATGQRVTLRCSPRSGDLSVYWYQQSLDQGLQFLIQYYNGEERAKGNILERFSAQQFPDLHSELNLSSLELGDSALYFCASSVASRRGHSNQPQHFGDGTRLSIL.

The rearrangement joins TRBV27 to TRBJ2-7, with TRBD2 as a possible D gene (5 bases). CDR3 length: 14 amino acids. Germline V gene lookup returns CDR1 MNHEY and CDR2 SMNVEV (reference sequence). Trimming pared 2 bases from V and 0 bases from J, leaving 8 bases between. Here the CDR3 reads CASSLRAGSYEQYF. DNA for the CDR3: TGTGCCAGCAGTTTACGGGCGGGCTCCTACGAGCAGTACTTC.

This clone was seen only a few times. The rearrangement links TRBV29-1 to TRBJ2-2; a possible D gene is TRBD2 (6 bases). V was pared by 8 bases and J by 6 bases, with 10 bases between. The germline gives CDR1 SQVTM, CDR2 ANQGSEA. The CDR3 covers 11 residues. CDR3 sequence (DNA): TGCAGCACGACTAGGCCCGGGGAGCTGTTTTTT. This gives the protein CSTTRPGELFF.

The chain has TRBV5-6 and TRBJ2-7; TRBD1 matches at 9 bases. Germline V gene lookup returns CDR1 SGHDT and CDR2 YYEEEE. V lost 4 bases, J lost 2 bases, and 10 bases stayed unmatched. The CDR3 covers 16 residues. CDR3 coding DNA: TGTGCCAGCAGCCCGACGGACGACAGGGGGGCCTACGAGCAGTACTTC. Encoded protein: CASSPTDDRGAYEQYF.

This chain connects TRBV19 to TRBJ1-5, with 7 bases matching TRBD1. Germline CDR1 is LNHDA and CDR2 is SQIVND (reference sequence). This CDR3 is 15 amino acids long. Unmatched junction bases numbered 4, after V lost 2 bases and J lost 3 bases. DNA of the CDR3: TGTGCCAGTAGTATATCCAGGGGGGCCAATCAGCCCCAGCATTTT. Translated, it gives CASSISRGANQPQHF.

V is TRBV5-1 and J is TRBJ1-1; 11 nucleotides align to TRBD1. The CDR3 covers 18 residues. Germline values: CDR1 SGHRS, CDR2 YFSETQ. Trimming took 0 bases from V and 5 from J; bases not matched to a gene: 12. The CDR3 region is CASSLGTGGRRLRTEAFF. For the CDR3, the DNA is TGCGCCAGCAGCTTGGGGACAGGGGGCCGACGGCTTAGGACTGAAGCTTTCTTT.

This chain links TRBV4-1 with TRBJ2-5; TRBD1 might be the D (6 bases). The V and J ends lost 1 base and 4 bases respectively, with 16 bases between them. The CDR3 is made up of 16 amino acids. The germline V gene encodes CDR1 MGHRA and CDR2 YSYEKL. Here the CDR3 DNA reads TGCGCCAGCAGCCAAGCGGGACACCCGGCGGGAGAGACCCAGTACTTC. This codes for CASSQAGHPAGETQYF.

The CDR3 coding sequence is TGTGCCAGCAGTGCCAGCTACGAGGGGACAGGGGCCTCACCCCACTATGGCTACACCTTC. This gives the protein CASSASYEGTGASPHYGYTF. The rearrangement uses TRBV6-4 and TRBJ1-2; 10 bases match TRBD1. The CDR3 consists of 20 residues. With V trimmed by 4 bases and J by 3 bases, 20 bases remained unmatched. In germline, CDR1 is MRHNA, CDR2 SNTAGT.

The V and J genes are TRBV6-1 and TRBJ2-3; D possibly corresponds to TRBD1 (6 bases). V lost 5 bases, J lost 1 base, and 13 bases lay in between. Germline V CDR1 and CDR2: MNHNS, SASEGT. The CDR3 sequence is 15 residues long. CDR3 in DNA: TGTGCCAGCAGTTTTAGAGGGGGTGGCACAGATACGCAGTATTTT. Its protein is CASSFRGGGTDTQYF.

This rearrangement joins TRBV6-5 to TRBJ2-7; D perhaps matches TRBD1 (6 bases). There are 13 residues in the CDR3. Germline V gene sequence: CDR1 MNHEY, CDR2 SVGAGI. V was pared by 5 bases and J by 5 bases, with 13 bases between. In nucleotides, the CDR3 is TGTGCCAGCAGTCCAGGGGCTCTAAACGAGCAGTACTTC. Amino acids: CASSPGALNEQYF.

The CDR3 is CASSFQGLTDEQYF. The CDR3 bases are TGCGCCAGCAGCTTCCAGGGTCTAACCGACGAGCAGTACTTC. The rearrangement joins TRBV5-1 to TRBJ2-7; a weak D match, TRBD1 (5 bases). Trimming cost V 2 bases and J 5 bases, with 14 bases left between them. The germline V gene has CDR1 SGHRS and CDR2 YFSETQ. The CDR3 is 14 residues long.

The V and J genes are TRBV2 and TRBJ2-5, with 7 bases lining up with TRBD1. After removal of 4 bases from V and 1 base from J, the junction contained 6 bases not matched to a gene. Germline V gives CDR1 SNHLY, CDR2 FYNNEI. The CDR3 totals 15 residues. In DNA form, the CDR3 reads TGTGCCAGCAGTGGGGACAGCAGATTCCAAGAGACCCAGTACTTC. Amino acids: CASSGDSRFQETQYF.

This clone appeared a single time. The V gene is TRBV29-1, the J gene TRBJ1-2; 7 bases align to TRBD1. CDR1 SQVTM and CDR2 ANQGSEA come from the germline V gene. This CDR3 has 13 residues. Trimming removed 7 bases from V and 8 bases from J; junction bases left unmatched: 13. This CDR3 reads CSDRGPTEMGYTF. The CDR3 region has the DNA TGCAGCGACAGGGGCCCTACTGAGATGGGCTACACCTTC. The full variable domain, in which reference TRBV29-1 and TRBJ1-2 provide the parts outside the CDR3, is SAVISQKPSRDICQRGTSLTIQCQVDSQVTMMFWYRQQPGQSLTLIATANQGSEATYESGFVIDKFPISRPNLTFSTLTVSNMSPEDSSIYLCSDRGPTEMGYTFGSGTRLTVV.

The CDR3 here is CASSRGEFYEQYF. CDR3 in DNA: TGTGCCAGCAGCAGGGGGGAGTTTTACGAGCAGTACTTC. The rearrangement uses TRBV6-6 and TRBJ2-7; a weak D match, TRBD1 (7 bases). The CDR3 extends over 13 amino acids. V was clipped by 6 bases and J by 4 bases, with 13 bases between them. Germline V CDR1 and CDR2: MNHNY, SVGAGI (reference sequence).

The chain employs TRBV29-1 and TRBJ1-1; possibly TRBD1 for D (5 bases). The CDR3 covers 14 residues. The V end was cut by 4 bases, the J end by 4 bases, with 16 bases between. In germline, CDR1 is SQVTM, CDR2 ANQGSEA. The CDR3 sequence: CSVASTGSGTEAFF. Written as DNA, the CDR3 is TGCAGCGTTGCGAGTACAGGTTCAGGCACTGAAGCTTTCTTT.

The chain has TRBV7-3 and TRBJ2-3; TRBD2 aligns across 12 bases. Losses at the gene ends were 1 base for V and 7 bases for J; bases not matched to a gene: 6. Per the germline V gene, CDR1 is SGHTA and CDR2 is FQGTGA. This CDR3 comprises 16 residues. CDR3 bases: TGTGCCAGCAGCTTAAGGCCTAGCGGGAGGGGTTATACGCAGTATTTT. Protein: CASSLRPSGRGYTQYF.

This chain joins TRBV29-1 and TRBJ2-5, with D possibly matching TRBD2 (5 bases). The end of the DNA fits TRBJ2-7 better, so the J call may be wrong. Germline lookup yields CDR1 SQVTM and CDR2 ANQGSEA. The CDR3 covers 12 residues. The DNA of the CDR3 is TGCAGCGCTGCCGGGATGTCCTACGAGCAGTACTTC. Encoded protein: CSAAGMSYEQYF.

This chain links TRBV2 with TRBJ1-2, with D tentatively TRBD1 (6 bases). This CDR3 spans 15 amino acids. V was pared by 3 bases and J by 0 bases, with 11 bases between. Germline CDR1 is SNHLY and CDR2 is FYNNEI. In DNA, the CDR3 is TGTGCCAGCAGTGACAGGGGTAATACTAACTATGGCTACACCTTC. Encoded protein: CASSDRGNTNYGYTF.

CDR3 in DNA: TGCGCCAGCAGCCAACTGAGACTAGCGGGGCCCAATGAGCAGTTCTTC. This gives the protein CASSQLRLAGPNEQFF. This chain uses TRBV4-1 with TRBJ2-1; 11 positions match TRBD2. The V segment lost 2 bases and the J segment 6 bases; nucleotides outside the gene matches: 6. Germline CDR1 and CDR2: MGHRA and YSYEKL. The CDR3 length is 16 residues.

The V gene is TRBV7-6, the J gene TRBJ2-1; unclear D gene. CDR1 SGHVS and CDR2 FNYEAQ come from the germline V gene. The CDR3 consists of 14 residues. With 0 bases removed from V and 9 bases from J, the gap between germline ends came to 12 bases. The DNA for the CDR3 is TGTGCCAGCAGCTTAGCGGTCACAGTAGGTGAGCAGTTCTTC. Translation: CASSLAVTVGEQFF. The entire variable domain, with the rest obtained from reference TRBV7-6 and TRBJ2-1, is as follows: GAGVSQSPRYKVTKRGQDVALRCDPISGHVSLYWYRQALGQGPEFLTYFNYEAQQDKSGLPNDRFSAERPEGSISTLTIQRTEQRDSAMYRCASSLAVTVGEQFFGPGTRLTVL.

The V and J genes are TRBV4-1 and TRBJ2-7; 10 bases are a match to TRBD2. Germline V CDR1 and CDR2: MGHRA, YSYEKL. This CDR3 has 19 residues. The V and J ends lost 1 base and 3 bases, in that order; junction bases with no gene match: 15. CDR3 in amino acids: CASSQGRIAGGRGDYEQYF. As DNA, the CDR3 is TGCGCCAGCAGCCAAGGTAGGATAGCGGGAGGACGGGGGGACTACGAGCAGTACTTC.

The chain joins TRBV5-1 to TRBJ2-1, with 8 bases matching TRBD2. The J segment lost 9 bases and the V segment lost 4 bases, leaving 6 bases of the junction unmatched. Looked up from germline, CDR1 is SGHRS and CDR2 is YFSETQ. CDR3 length: 13 amino acids. For the CDR3, the DNA is TGCGCCAGCAGCCCCAACGGGGGGGGTGAGCAGTTCTTC. This encodes CASSPNGGGEQFF.

This rearrangement joins TRBV28 to TRBJ1-1; no clear D. The CDR3 consists of 13 residues. From germline, CDR1 is MDHEN and CDR2 SYDVKM. V shed 7 bases and J shed 5 bases, with 14 bases lying between them. The CDR3 DNA is TGTGCCAGCATCCTGGGGTCGGGGACTGAAGCTTTCTTT. Amino acid sequence: CASILGSGTEAFF.